A selection of T cell receptor beta chains follows, all from one sample in a study of T cell repertoires in cytomegalovirus infection. No antigen has been identified for these receptors. TCRdb recomputed calls from the reads with MiXCR, one row per CDR3 protein. The profile shows approximately 300,000 distinct CDR3 sequences, 25% to 30% of them singletons. The sample was cultured PBMCs, taken from culture after CMV antigen stimulation. Receptor source: a human donor in good health (CMV status not recorded). Some clones in this sample may be carry-over from other donors' samples. The CDR3 runs from the conserved cysteine through the conserved F or W. A D gene is named only where the DNA matches it firmly. The size field is filled for only some rows; it gives once, few, many or a size class.

clone_size d_call j_call v_call cdr3_aa cdr3_nt
NA NA TRBJ2-5 TRBV3-1 CASSPRQETQYF TGTGCCAGCAGCCCCAGGCAAGAGACCCAGTACTTC
NA NA TRBJ1-1 TRBV28 CASSLPLSFGGADTEAFF TGTGCCAGCAGTTTACCACTCTCGTTTGGGGGGGCGGACACTGAAGCTTTCTTT
NA NA TRBJ1-3 TRBV28 CASSLPANSGNTIYF TGTGCCAGCAGCCTTCCCGCTAACTCTGGAAACACCATATATTTT
many NA TRBJ2-6 TRBV7-2 CASSFNRGGGANVLTF TGTGCCAGCAGCTTTAACAGGGGAGGTGGGGCCAACGTCCTGACTTTC
NA NA TRBJ2-5 TRBV7-8 CASSLGQGAGETQYF TGTGCCAGCAGCTTAGGTCAGGGCGCGGGAGAGACCCAGTACTTC
NA NA TRBJ1-5 TRBV28 CASSTGNNQPQHF TGTGCCAGCAGCACGGGGAACAATCAGCCCCAGCATTTT
NA NA TRBJ1-1 TRBV12-5 CASVPDGTPEAFF TGTGCTAGTGTTCCGGACGGAACGCCGGAAGCTTTCTTT
many NA TRBJ1-2 TRBV7-2 CASSLGRASSYGYTF TGTGCCAGCAGCCTAGGCAGGGCGTCGTCCTATGGCTACACCTTC
few NA TRBJ2-7 TRBV27 CASSPGVAGVYEQYF TGTGCCAGCAGCCCAGGGGTCGCAGGGGTCTACGAGCAGTACTTC
NA TRBD2 TRBJ2-3 TRBV4-1 CASSPGLAGTTSTDTQYF TGTGCCAGCAGCCCGGGACTAGCGGGAACCACTAGCACAGATACGCAGTATTTT
many NA TRBJ1-1 TRBV20-1 CSARERLVLNTEAFF TGCAGTGCTAGAGAGAGGTTGGTGTTGAACACTGAAGCTTTCTTT
NA TRBD1 TRBJ2-1 TRBV11-3 CASSLAGQAMNEQFF TGTGCCAGCAGCTTAGCGGGACAGGCTATGAATGAGCAGTTCTTC
few NA TRBJ2-1 TRBV29-1 CSVERRVNNEQFF TGCAGCGTTGAGAGGAGAGTAAACAATGAGCAGTTCTTC
NA NA TRBJ2-3 TRBV7-2 CASSRAWGGPTDTQYF TGTGCCAGCAGCCGGGCGTGGGGGGGCCCCACAGATACGCAGTATTTT
few NA TRBJ2-1 TRBV28 CASSFSSSVYHNEQFF TGTGCCAGCAGTTTCTCTTCGAGCGTATATCACAATGAGCAGTTCTTC
NA NA TRBJ2-5 TRBV5-1 CASSLGSFEGTQYF TGCGCCAGCAGCCTGGGATCTTTTGAGGGGACCCAGTACTTC
NA TRBD2 TRBJ2-3 TRBV7-6 CASSPMTSGKTDTQYF TGTGCCAGCAGTCCGATGACTAGCGGGAAAACGGATACGCAGTATTTT
NA NA TRBJ2-5 TRBV15 CATRPQTRAQYF TGTGCCACCAGACCCCAGACCCGGGCCCAGTACTTC
few TRBD1 TRBJ2-7 TRBV7-9 CASSLKGTPGQGFYEQYF TGTGCCAGCAGCTTAAAAGGAACCCCGGGACAGGGGTTTTACGAGCAGTACTTC
NA NA TRBJ2-1 TRBV19 CASSMVPARTSPYNEQFF TGTGCCAGTAGTATGGTCCCGGCGAGGACCTCCCCCTACAATGAGCAGTTCTTC
NA NA TRBJ1-2 TRBV12-3/TRBV12-4 CASRPPSSYGYTF TGTGCCAGCAGGCCCCCAAGCTCCTATGGCTACACCTTC
NA TRBD1 TRBJ2-5 TRBV2 CATSKTGTTQETQYF TGTGCCACCAGCAAGACAGGGACGACCCAAGAGACCCAGTACTTC
few NA TRBJ2-4 TRBV7-6 CASSSPDSLLAKNIQYF TGTGCCAGCAGCTCCCCCGACTCTTTATTAGCCAAAAACATTCAGTACTTC
NA NA TRBJ2-5 TRBV6-1 CASSKGGTVQETQYF TGTGCCAGCAGTAAAGGAGGGACTGTGCAAGAGACCCAGTACTTC
few NA TRBJ1-2 TRBV27 CASSLGYNYGYTF TGTGCCAGCAGTTTGGGCTATAACTATGGCTACACCTTC
NA NA TRBJ2-5 TRBV10-3 CAISETPGSQETQYF TGTGCCATCAGTGAGACCCCAGGGTCCCAAGAGACCCAGTACTTC
NA NA TRBJ2-7 TRBV2 CASSERITGSLYEQYF TGTGCCAGCAGTGAAAGGATCACAGGTTCCTTGTACGAGCAGTACTTC
many NA TRBJ1-3 TRBV11-2 CASSLYGSGASGNTIYF TGTGCCAGCAGCTTATACGGGTCGGGCGCCTCTGGAAACACCATATATTTT
NA TRBD1 TRBJ1-1 TRBV20-1 CSASGGTEAFF TGCAGTGCATCAGGGGGCACTGAAGCTTTCTTT
NA NA TRBJ1-5 TRBV2 CASSGEGEQPQHF TGTGCCAGCAGTGGCGAGGGGGAACAGCCCCAGCATTTT
many NA TRBJ2-4 TRBV5-4 CASSLPGAAKNIQYF TGTGCCAGCAGCTTGCCCGGGGCCGCCAAAAACATTCAGTACTTC
NA TRBD2 TRBJ2-3 TRBV29-1 CSAGVAGVGDTQYF TGCAGCGCCGGGGTAGCGGGAGTGGGGGATACGCAGTATTTT
NA TRBD1 TRBJ1-1 TRBV20-1 CSAPQGGSSAFF TGCAGTGCACCACAGGGGGGAAGTTCGGCTTTCTTT
few NA TRBJ2-3 TRBV7-3 CASSLNVYRGTDTQYF TGTGCCAGCAGCTTAAATGTCTATCGGGGCACAGATACGCAGTATTTT
few NA TRBJ2-1 TRBV7-3 CASSHFVGSGNEQFF TGTGCCAGCAGCCACTTTGTGGGTAGCGGCAATGAGCAGTTCTTC
few TRBD1 TRBJ1-2 TRBV6-1 CASSSQTGTGGYTF TGTGCCAGCAGTTCCCAGACAGGGACCGGCGGCTACACCTTC
NA NA TRBJ2-6 TRBV11-2 CASSLARRRGPHYSGANVLTF TGTGCCAGCAGCTTAGCTAGGCGACGGGGTCCCCACTACTCTGGGGCCAACGTCCTGACTTTC
NA TRBD2 TRBJ2-1 TRBV6-4 CASSQREEGNEQFF TGTGCCAGCAGCCAGCGGGAGGAGGGGAATGAGCAGTTCTTC
NA NA TRBJ1-3 TRBV9 CASSAPWDTGNTIYF TGTGCCAGCAGCGCACCTTGGGACACAGGAAACACCATATATTTT
NA NA TRBJ2-1 TRBV7-2 CASSPGGADNEQFF TGTGCCAGCAGCCCAGGCGGAGCGGACAATGAGCAGTTCTTC
NA TRBD1 TRBJ1-5 TRBV4-3 CASSQESLHRDRLYSNQPQHF TGCGCCAGCAGCCAAGAATCGCTACACCGGGACAGACTCTATAGCAATCAGCCCCAGCATTTT
few TRBD1 TRBJ1-5 TRBV20-1 CSARERRGQGLLAHGNQPQHF TGCAGTGCTAGAGAGCGCAGGGGACAGGGGTTACTGGCTCACGGCAATCAGCCCCAGCATTTT